There are a few counts of the clone carrying this TCR beta chain. Antigen unknown. This sample stems from a study of metastatic and nonmetastatic thyroid tumors. Original processing notes: The authors used CDR3 differences across clinicopathological groups to build a distant-metastasis classifier for papillary thyroid cancer. From the PCR reads, TCRdb re-called clones with MiXCR. V and J calls and clone size were set by TCRdb, not the authors. The table shows about 37,000 clones, with about 14% occurring only once. Study-level findings and limits: It was reportedly found that TCR beta diversity was significantly higher in malignant thyroid tumors than in benign nodules, a difference seen in both blood and tumor samples.

None of the patients had undergone any treatment ahead of thyroid surgery. This TCR came from a female donor with papillary thyroid cancer or a benign thyroid nodule (not recorded which). Some clones in this sample may be carry-over from other donors' samples. The source material was blood.

For the CDR3, the DNA is TGTGCCAGCAGTTACACCGGACTAGCCCACACCGGGGAGCTGTTTTTT. This translates into CASSYTGLAHTGELFF. J is TRBJ2-2 and V is TRBV6-5, with TRBD2 matching 8 bases. Germline V gene sequence: CDR1 MNHEY, CDR2 SVGAGI. This CDR3 is 16 amino acids long. V was clipped by 2 bases and J by 3 bases; unmatched bases: 5.